Below, 18 T cell receptor beta chains from the same sample are listed, as sequenced in a study of early T cells in non-severe SARS-CoV-2 infection. A single record per CDR3 protein comes from TCRdb applying MiXCR to the 5' RACE reads. In the table there are 65,000 to 95,000 distinct CDR3 sequences, about 5% of which are singletons. Sequenced material: whole blood, taken at baseline. The source is an adult who was a healthcare worker with PCR-confirmed SARS-CoV-2 infection or an uninfected control (not recorded which).

This rearrangement joins TRBV6-5 to TRBJ1-5; weak D call: TRBD1 (5 bases). Germline-derived CDR1 and CDR2 are MNHEY and SVGAGI. Trimming stripped 8 bases from V and 7 bases from J, with 18 bases between. This CDR3 is built from 14 residues. The CDR3 DNA is TGTGCCAGCCGAGAGTCAGGCGGGGACCAGCCCCAGCATTTT. Translation: CASRESGGDQPQHF.

There are many counts of this clonotype. This chain links TRBV28 with TRBJ2-1; D is perhaps TRBD2 (6 bases). The CDR3 consists of 15 residues. V lost 5 bases and J 1 base, leaving 12 bases between the germline ends. CDR1 is MDHEN, CDR2 SYDVKM, per germline. The CDR3 DNA reads as TGTGCCAGCAGTGCACCGGGACTTTCCTACAATGAGCAGTTCTTC. Amino acids: CASSAPGLSYNEQFF.

A few counts support this clonotype. The chain employs TRBV7-2 and TRBJ2-3, with 9 bases that match TRBD2. The CDR3 covers 17 residues. V was pared by 5 bases and J by 2 bases, with 11 bases of the junction left unmatched. Germline CDR1 reads SGHTA; CDR2 reads FQGNSA. The CDR3 DNA reads TGTGCCAGCAGCCATGGTAGGCTAGCGGGACTCACAGATACGCAGTATTTT. As protein: CASSHGRLAGLTDTQYF. The whole variable domain, filled in from reference TRBV7-2 and TRBJ2-3, reads GAGVSQSPSNKVTEKGKDVELRCDPISGHTALYWYRQSLGQGLEFLIYFQGNSAPDKSGLPSDRFSAERTGGSVSTLTIQRTQQEDSAVYLCASSHGRLAGLTDTQYFGPGTRLTVL.

This clonotype has only a few counts. V is TRBV2 and J is TRBJ2-5; the D is unclear. The CDR3 runs 16 residues. V lost 4 bases and J lost 1, with 16 bases in between. The germline V gene has CDR1 SNHLY and CDR2 FYNNEI. CDR3 bases: TGTGCCAGCAGTGCCGCGGACCGCTCCCTCCAAGAGACCCAGTACTTC. Translated: CASSAADRSLQETQYF.

This clonotype has a count of ten or more. This chain joins TRBV19 and TRBJ1-2; 8 bases match TRBD1. The CDR3 is made up of 15 amino acids. The trim removed 3 bases at V and 5 bases at J, leaving 8 bases unmatched. CDR1 is LNHDA and CDR2 is SQIVND in the germline V gene (reference sequence). The CDR3 region has the DNA TGTGCCAGTAGTATGGCCTTTACAGGGGGGTATGGCTACACCTTC. The encoded protein is CASSMAFTGGYGYTF.

In its sample, this clonotype was seen many times. The chain has TRBV20-1 and TRBJ1-5; D gene uncertain. V gave up 1 base and J gave up 0 bases, with 10 bases separating them. The germline V gene encodes CDR1 DFQATT and CDR2 SNEGSKA (reference sequence). The CDR3 has 15 residues. CDR3 coding DNA: TGCAGTGCTAGAGGGGCAGACTATAGCAATCAGCCCCAGCATTTT. Residues: CSARGADYSNQPQHF.

This clonotype was detected a few times. This chain connects TRBV27 to TRBJ2-3; TRBD1 is a possible D gene (6 bases). This CDR3 has 15 residues. The germline gives CDR1 MNHEY, CDR2 SMNVEV (reference sequence). V was clipped by 6 bases and J by 5 bases, with 18 bases between them. The CDR3 DNA follows: TGTGCCAGCAGCACGACAGGCCGAGGCAAAGATACGCAGTATTTT. It specifies CASSTTGRGKDTQYF.

This sequence joins TRBV15 and TRBJ1-1, with D tentatively TRBD1 (5 bases). Germline CDR1 reads LNHNV; CDR2 reads YYDKDF (reference sequence). Trimming removed 5 bases from V and 7 bases from J, with 11 bases in between. The CDR3 runs to 12 residues. CDR3 bases: TGTGCCACCAGCCGAGGGACGAATGAAGCTTTCTTT. As protein: CATSRGTNEAFF.

This clonotype was counted many times. The chain joins TRBV27 to TRBJ1-6; a possible D gene is TRBD1 (5 bases). There are 13 residues in the CDR3. Trimming shortened V by 1 base and J by 8 bases, and 6 bases separated the two germline ends. Germline CDR1 and CDR2: MNHEY and SMNVEV (reference sequence). The CDR3 region has the DNA TGTGCCAGCAGTTTATTACAGGATTCACCCCTCCACTTT. Translation gives CASSLLQDSPLHF.

A few counts support this clonotype. The rearrangement uses TRBV13 and TRBJ1-1; TRBD1 might be the D (5 bases). CDR1 PRHDT and CDR2 FYEKMQ come from the germline V gene (reference sequence). Trimming stripped 0 bases from V and 0 bases from J, with 14 bases between. The CDR3 sequence is 17 residues long. The CDR3 coding sequence is TGTGCCAGCAGCTTAGGCCAGCCCATGACAGTGAACACTGAAGCTTTCTTT. Residues: CASSLGQPMTVNTEAFF. Variable domain in full (rest from reference TRBV13 and TRBJ1-1): AAGVIQSPRHLIKEKRETATLKCYPIPRHDTVYWYQQGPGQDPQFLISFYEKMQSDKGSIPDRFSAQQFSDYHSELNMSSLELGDSALYFCASSLGQPMTVNTEAFFGQGTRLTVV.

This clonotype was observed many times. This rearrangement joins TRBV29-1 to TRBJ2-1; 8 bases map to TRBD1. The CDR3 spans 13 residues. Germline CDR1 SQVTM, CDR2 ANQGSEA. The V and J ends lost 7 bases and 2 bases, in that order; junction bases with no gene match: 4. The CDR3 here is CSARQGTYNEQFF. DNA for the CDR3: TGCAGCGCACGACAGGGGACCTACAATGAGCAGTTCTTC.

In this sample, this clonotype turned up many times. The genes are TRBV28 and TRBJ2-2, with 7 bases aligning to TRBD2. The CDR3 loop spans 16 amino acids. The germline CDR1 and CDR2 sequences are MDHEN and SYDVKM. J gave up 3 bases and V 2 bases, and 6 bases lay outside the gene matches. The CDR3 protein is CASSLRIAGYTGELFF. CDR3 in DNA: TGTGCCAGCAGTTTACGTATAGCGGGTTACACCGGGGAGCTGTTTTTT.

This clonotype showed up just a few times. The CDR3 reads CASSRRGFGTEAFF. The CDR3 DNA sequence: TGTGCCAGTAGTAGGCGTGGGTTTGGCACTGAAGCTTTCTTT. The rearrangement uses TRBV19 and TRBJ1-1, with no clear D. V was pared by 4 bases and J by 4 bases, with 13 bases between. This CDR3 region has 14 residues. Germline-derived CDR1 and CDR2 are LNHDA and SQIVND (reference sequence).

The V call is TRBV29-1, the J call TRBJ2-1; weak D call: TRBD1 (6 bases). Deletions cut 8 bases from V and 6 bases from J, with 14 bases between. CDR3 length: 12 residues. Germline CDR1 reads SQVTM; CDR2 reads ANQGSEA. CDR3 sequence (DNA): TGCAGCTCGGCAGACAGGATCAATGAGCAGTTCTTC. Its protein is CSSADRINEQFF.

The J gene is TRBJ2-5, the V gene TRBV7-2; D not resolved. The V gene's germline CDR1 is SGHTA and CDR2 FQGNSA. The CDR3 has 14 residues. The V end lost 3 bases, the J end lost 3 bases, and 11 bases lay between the germline ends. CDR3 nucleotide sequence: TGTGCCAGCAGCTTCGGTTGTCGAAAAGAGACCCAGTACTTC. Translating gives CASSFGCRKETQYF.

The rearrangement uses TRBV7-9 and TRBJ1-1, with D hard to call. CDR1 SEHNR and CDR2 FQNEAQ come from the germline V gene (reference sequence). V gave up 6 bases and J gave up 0 bases, with 11 bases separating them. CDR3 length equals 14 residues. The CDR3 nucleotides are TGTGCCAGCAGTGGAGGCGGGGTGAACACTGAAGCTTTCTTT. Translation gives CASSGGGVNTEAFF. Based on the CDR3 plus reference TRBV7-9 and TRBJ1-1, the full variable domain is DTGVSQNPRHKITKRGQNVTFRCDPISEHNRLYWYRQTLGQGPEFLTYFQNEAQLEKSRLLSDRFSAERPKGSFSTLEIQRTEQGDSAMYLCASSGGGVNTEAFFGQGTRLTVV.

This clonotype was seen ten or more times. The genes are TRBV12-3 or TRBV12-4 and TRBJ1-1; D may be TRBD1 (6 bases). Trimming pared 6 bases from V and 2 bases from J, leaving 13 bases between. The CDR3 totals 14 residues. The CDR3 spells CASSPGTYNTEAFF. In nucleotides, the CDR3 is TGTGCCAGCAGCCCCGGGACATATAACACTGAAGCTTTCTTT.

This clonotype occurred a few times. The chain uses TRBV6-5 and TRBJ1-4, with 9 bases aligning to TRBD1. The CDR3 sequence is 15 residues long. The V segment lost 5 bases and the J segment 8 bases; nucleotides outside the gene matches: 9. Germline V gene lookup returns CDR1 MNHEY and CDR2 SVGAGI. Here the CDR3 DNA reads TGTGCCAGCAGTAGCCGGACAGGGGCCGGGGAAAAACTGTTTTTT. Protein sequence: CASSSRTGAGEKLFF.